Sequencing of this T cell receptor (beta chain) was carried out in a study of blood T cells in healthy people across ages. General study points: With age, beta diversity per million T cells declined roughly linearly, significantly by about 37.

The authors ran a second PCR of roughly 6 to 11 cycles using a sample-barcoded 5' primer and a J-beta primer mix. TCRdb recomputed calls from the 5' RACE reads with MiXCR, one row per CDR3 protein. Of about 1.7 million distinct CDR3 sequences in the sample, 28% were seen once. Each of the donors had roughly 9.1 milliliters of peripheral blood drawn into EDTA-treated Vacutainer tubes. This clonotype was observed a handful of times. The target antigen is unknown. Source material: blood. This clonotype originated in a woman aged 25 to 45 in good health.

In DNA, the CDR3 is TGCAGCGTTGATGCCGGGGAGCTGTTTTTT. Its translation is CSVDAGELFF. The J gene is TRBJ2-2, the V gene TRBV29-1; D is unclear. V lost 3 bases and J lost 6, with 2 bases in between. This CDR3 contains 10 residues. Germline V gene lookup returns CDR1 SQVTM and CDR2 ANQGSEA.